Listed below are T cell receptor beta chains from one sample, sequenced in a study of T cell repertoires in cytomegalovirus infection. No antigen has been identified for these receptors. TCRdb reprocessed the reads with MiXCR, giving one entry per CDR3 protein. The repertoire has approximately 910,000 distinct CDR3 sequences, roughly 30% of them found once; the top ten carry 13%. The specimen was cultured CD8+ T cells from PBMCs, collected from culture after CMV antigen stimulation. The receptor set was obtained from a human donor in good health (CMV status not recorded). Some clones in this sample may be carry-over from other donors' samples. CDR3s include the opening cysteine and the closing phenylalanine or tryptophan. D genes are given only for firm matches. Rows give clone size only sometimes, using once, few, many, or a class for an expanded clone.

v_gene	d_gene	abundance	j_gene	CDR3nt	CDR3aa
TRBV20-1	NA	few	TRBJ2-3	TGCAGTGCTAGAGATAGGATTACTAGCACAGATACGCAGTATTTT	CSARDRITSTDTQYF
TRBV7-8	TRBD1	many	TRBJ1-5	TGTGCCAGCAGCTTAACCAGGACAGGTGGACAATTGGGCAATCAGCCCCAGCATTTT	CASSLTRTGGQLGNQPQHF
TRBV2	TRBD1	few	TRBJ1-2	TGTGCCAGCAGTGGGACAGGGAATCTATACTATGGCTACACCTTC	CASSGTGNLYYGYTF
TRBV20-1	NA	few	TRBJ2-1	TGCAGTGCTAGAGGCGCGGATATTCTCAATGAGCAGTTCTTC	CSARGADILNEQFF
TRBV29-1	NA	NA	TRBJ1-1	TGCAGCGTCTTAGAGGCTATGAACACTGAAGCTTTCTTT	CSVLEAMNTEAFF
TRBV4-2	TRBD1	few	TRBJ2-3	TGTGCCAGCAGCCCATTCGCCTCCGCGACAGGGGTGTTTCGGCCAGATACGCAGTATTTT	CASSPFASATGVFRPDTQYF
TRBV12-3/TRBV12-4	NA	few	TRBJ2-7	TGTGCCAGCAGTCTAGAAGGGACCTACGAGCAGTACTTC	CASSLEGTYEQYF
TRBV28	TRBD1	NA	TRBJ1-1	TGTGCCAGCAGTCCCGACAGGGGTGGGTACACTGAAGCTTTCTTT	CASSPDRGGYTEAFF
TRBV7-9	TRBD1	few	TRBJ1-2	TGTGCCAGCAGCTATATGACAGGGGAAATGACATATGGCTACACCTTC	CASSYMTGEMTYGYTF
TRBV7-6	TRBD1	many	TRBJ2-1	TGTGCCAGCAGCTCGACAGGGCCCAATGAGCAGTTCTTC	CASSSTGPNEQFF
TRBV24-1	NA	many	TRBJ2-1	TGTGCCACCAGTGACCCAGGGGACACCAGCTCCTACAATGAGCAGTTCTTC	CATSDPGDTSSYNEQFF
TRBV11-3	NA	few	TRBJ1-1	TGTGCCAGCAGCTTAAGGGGAATGGAGAACACTGAAGCTTTCTTT	CASSLRGMENTEAFF
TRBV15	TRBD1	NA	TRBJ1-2	TGTGCCACCAGCACCGTGACAGGGGATGGCTACACCTTC	CATSTVTGDGYTF
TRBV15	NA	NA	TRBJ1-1	TGTGCCACCAGCAGAGTTGAGGGCACTGAAGCTTTCTTT	CATSRVEGTEAFF
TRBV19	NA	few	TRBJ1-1	TGTGCCAGTAGTATTGGCAGGTCGACTGAAGCTTTCTTT	CASSIGRSTEAFF
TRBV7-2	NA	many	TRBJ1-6	TGTGCCAGCAGCTTAGTTTCACCCCTCCACTTT	CASSLVSPLHF
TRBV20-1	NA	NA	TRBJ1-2	TGCAGTGCTACCCCCCCCGAAGGGAACTATGGCTACACCTTC	CSATPPEGNYGYTF
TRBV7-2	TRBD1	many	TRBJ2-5	TGTGCCAGCAGCAACCCTGGCGGGACAGGGAGAGAGACCCAGTACTTC	CASSNPGGTGRETQYF
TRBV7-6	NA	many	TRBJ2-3	TGTGCCAGCAGCTCCCGCCAGGGGAAGGCAGATACGCAGTATTTT	CASSSRQGKADTQYF
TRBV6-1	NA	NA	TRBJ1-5	TGTGCCAGCAGTGAAGCGCTGCGGGACCTCAATCAGCCCCAGCATTTT	CASSEALRDLNQPQHF
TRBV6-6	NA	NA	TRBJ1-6	TGTGCCAGCAGCCGCCCCAGGGATAGATCACCCCTCCACTTT	CASSRPRDRSPLHF
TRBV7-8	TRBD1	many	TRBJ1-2	TGTGCCAGCAGCTTCGCAGGACAGGGGACATATGGCTACACCTTC	CASSFAGQGTYGYTF
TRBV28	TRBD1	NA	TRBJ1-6	TGTGCCAGCAGTCTGACAGGGGGAAATTCACCCCTCCACTTT	CASSLTGGNSPLHF
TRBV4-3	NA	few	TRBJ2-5	TGCGCCAGCAGCCAAGATGGGCAGACCTATTCTGCGGAGACCCAGTACTTC	CASSQDGQTYSAETQYF
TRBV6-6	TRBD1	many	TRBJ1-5	TGTGCCAGCACCTTTGGGACAGGGGCGAGAGAGCCCCAGCATTTT	CASTFGTGAREPQHF
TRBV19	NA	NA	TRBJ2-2	TGTGCCAGTAGGGGGCTCGGGGTCGGGGAGCTGTTTTTT	CASRGLGVGELFF
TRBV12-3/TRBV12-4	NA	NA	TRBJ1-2	TGTGCCAGCAGTTTATCTCGTCGTGGGGGCAATGGCTACACCTTC	CASSLSRRGGNGYTF
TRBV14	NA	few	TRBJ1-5	TGTGCCATCTGGGGGAGGGCGCAGCCATTTAGCAATCAGCCCCAGCATTTT	CAIWGRAQPFSNQPQHF